This TCR beta chain was captured in a study of blood T cell repertoires in COVID-19. Study information: Samples taken during acute and convalescent COVID-19 were collected in the United States, Italy and Spain. The analysed material was cDNA or gDNA that came from T cells, B-cell-depleted T cells, or PBMCs.

The CDR3 spans 14 residues. V shed 7 bases and J 2 bases; nucleotides not matched to a gene: 5. Per the germline V gene, CDR1 is SGHVS and CDR2 is FQNEAQ. Original analysis: Reference gene primer amplification gave estimated nucleated cell counts. Method: immunoSEQ multiplex PCR; TCRdb's copy keeps in-frame clones and lacks some. That table is the source of V, J and clone size, and D and trimming were worked out from the DNA. The repertoire holds 250,000 to 300,000 clones, with 75% to 90% as singletons. The sample comprised peripheral blood. This TCR came from a woman in her 70s with COVID-19, enrolled during active disease. The chain is built from TRBV7-8 and TRBJ2-1; 7 bases fit TRBD1. CDR3 amino acids: CASTKGGAYNEQFF. DNA of the CDR3: TGTGCCAGCACCAAAGGGGGCGCCTACAATGAGCAGTTCTTC.